The 22 T cell receptor beta chains below come from one sample, sequenced in a study of cytomegalovirus exposure and HLA in healthy donors. Method: immunoSEQ multiplex PCR; TCRdb's copy keeps in-frame clones and lacks some. Of about 65,000 clones listed, about 94% are singletons. The specimen sequenced was PBMCs. These TCRs come from a man between 18 and 29 years old in good health and CMV-seropositive.

The chain couples TRBV27 to TRBJ1-2; 7 bases match TRBD1. Germline lookup yields CDR1 MNHEY and CDR2 SMNVEV (reference sequence). Trimming took 6 bases from V and 1 from J; bases not matched to a gene: 5. The CDR3 has 14 amino acids. In DNA, the CDR3 is TGTGCCAGCAGCCCGGACAGGAATAACTATGGCTACACCTTC. Translation: CASSPDRNNYGYTF.

This chain uses TRBV4-1 with TRBJ2-1; the match to TRBD2 covers 9 bases. The CDR3 is 19 amino acids. Losses at the gene ends were 5 bases for V and 7 bases for J; bases not matched to a gene: 21. CDR1 is MGHRA and CDR2 is YSYEKL in the germline V gene. The DNA for the CDR3 is TGCGCCAGCAGCGCCCTCCTTCGGGTAGCGGGAGTTTTAGGAAATGAGCAGTTCTTC. Translated, it gives CASSALLRVAGVLGNEQFF.

CDR3 bases: TGTGCCAGCAGCTCCGGGACAGGTGAAAAACTGTTTTTT. This gives the protein CASSSGTGEKLFF. The V and J genes are TRBV7-9 and TRBJ1-4; TRBD1 matches 8 bases. The length of the CDR3 is 13 residues. In germline, CDR1 is SEHNR, CDR2 FQNEAQ (reference sequence). V shed 4 bases and J 7 bases; nucleotides not matched to a gene: 2.

V is TRBV5-4 and J is TRBJ1-1, with 8 bases aligning to TRBD1. Germline CDR1 reads SGHNT; CDR2 reads YYREEE (reference sequence). V trimming: 4 bases; J trimming: 4 bases; junction bases outside the gene matches: 15. This CDR3 region has 17 residues. Written as DNA, the CDR3 is TGTGCCAGCAGCCCCCCGCCAGGGGGCCCTCGCGGCACTGAAGCTTTCTTT. Its protein is CASSPPPGGPRGTEAFF.

This rearrangement joins TRBV4-3 to TRBJ1-1, with 8 bases matching TRBD1. Trimming cost V 3 bases and J 1 base; bases outside gene matches: 7. The CDR3 covers 16 residues. CDR1 and CDR2 from the germline V gene are LGHNA and YSLEER. For the CDR3, the DNA is TGCGCCAGCAGCCAGGCGGTAGGACAGGGGAACACTGAAGCTTTCTTT. Protein: CASSQAVGQGNTEAFF.

The J gene is TRBJ2-1, the V gene TRBV28; tentatively, D is TRBD1 (6 bases). CDR3 length: 12 amino acids. V lost 4 bases to trimming and J lost 16 bases, with 17 bases between them. The germline gives CDR1 MDHEN, CDR2 SYDVKM. The CDR3 nucleotides are TGTGCCAGCAGTTCCGCGAGACAGGTATTATTCTTC. Protein sequence: CASSSARQVLFF.

The chain joins TRBV9 to TRBJ2-7; unclear D gene. Deletions cut 2 bases from V and 0 bases from J, with 12 bases between. The germline gives CDR1 SGDLS, CDR2 YYNGEE. The CDR3 sequence is 15 residues long. CDR3 region: CASSVTANPSYEQYF. The DNA of the CDR3 is TGTGCCAGCAGCGTTACAGCTAATCCCTCCTACGAGCAGTACTTC. The full variable domain, its missing parts supplied by reference TRBV9 and TRBJ2-7, is DSGVTQTPKHLITATGQRVTLRCSPRSGDLSVYWYQQSLDQGLQFLIQYYNGEERAKGNILERFSAQQFPDLHSELNLSSLELGDSALYFCASSVTANPSYEQYFGPGTRLTVT.

J is TRBJ1-1 and V is TRBV10-3; 7 bases match TRBD1. With V trimmed by 7 bases and J by 4 bases, 9 bases remained unmatched. The CDR3 extends over 14 amino acids. Germline CDR1 ENHRY, CDR2 SYGVKD. The CDR3 DNA reads as TGTGCCATCAAACCTGACAGGGAAGTCACTGAAGCTTTCTTT. This encodes CAIKPDREVTEAFF.

The chain combines TRBV2 with TRBJ2-3; the match to TRBD2 covers 8 bases. The CDR3 has 14 amino acids. The junction had 4 bases not matched to a gene; V was cut back by 6 bases and J by 2 bases. Germline CDR1 is SNHLY and CDR2 is FYNNEI. CDR3 sequence reads: CASRRAGVTDTQYF. The DNA of the CDR3 is TGTGCCAGCAGGCGAGCGGGAGTCACAGATACGCAGTATTTT.

This chain joins TRBV7-2 and TRBJ2-1; 10 bases fit TRBD2. The CDR3 totals 14 residues. Trimming took 7 bases from V and 6 from J; bases not matched to a gene: 6. Per germline, CDR1 SGHTA and CDR2 FQGNSA. In nucleotides, the CDR3 is TGTGCCAGCACCGGGACTAGCGTGTCCAATGAGCAGTTCTTC. It yields the protein CASTGTSVSNEQFF. The full variable domain, with the rest looked up from reference TRBV7-2 and TRBJ2-1, is GAGVSQSPSNKVTEKGKDVELRCDPISGHTALYWYRQSLGQGLEFLIYFQGNSAPDKSGLPSDRFSAERTGGSVSTLTIQRTQQEDSAVYLCASTGTSVSNEQFFGPGTRLTVL.

This chain joins TRBV15 and TRBJ2-3, with 7 bases aligning to TRBD2. Per germline, CDR1 LNHNV and CDR2 YYDKDF (reference sequence). V was pared by 1 base and J by 4 bases, with 5 bases of the junction left unmatched. This CDR3 is built from 15 residues. CDR3 residues: CATSRGGEGSDTQYF. The CDR3 DNA sequence: TGTGCCACCAGCAGAGGTGGGGAGGGTTCAGATACGCAGTATTTT.

There are a few counts of this clone. The V call is TRBV7-8, the J call TRBJ2-1; 7 positions agree with TRBD1. Germline lookup yields CDR1 SGHVS and CDR2 FQNEAQ. The junction had 3 bases not matched to a gene; V was cut back by 3 bases and J by 4 bases. The CDR3 sequence is 14 residues long. The CDR3: CASSFRTGYNEQFF. CDR3 sequence (DNA): TGTGCCAGCAGCTTCAGGACAGGTTACAATGAGCAGTTCTTC. Drawing the rest from reference TRBV7-8 and TRBJ2-1, the complete variable domain is GAGVSQSPRYKVAKRGQDVALRCDPISGHVSLFWYQQALGQGPEFLTYFQNEAQLDKSGLPSDRFFAERPEGSVSTLKIQRTQQEDSAVYLCASSFRTGYNEQFFGPGTRLTVL.

J is TRBJ1-5 and V is TRBV6-1; 7 bases are shared with TRBD1. Trimming at V came to 1 base and at J to 6 bases, leaving 9 bases not matched to a gene. Germline CDR1 reads MNHNS; CDR2 reads SASEGT. The CDR3 covers 16 residues. This CDR3 reads CASSEEEGAGAQPQHF. CDR3 sequence (DNA): TGTGCCAGCAGTGAAGAAGAGGGGGCAGGGGCTCAGCCCCAGCATTTT.

The chain joins TRBV6-1 to TRBJ2-5; perhaps TRBD2 as D (6 bases). The V and J ends lost 10 bases and 0 bases respectively, with 15 bases between them. Germline V gene lookup returns CDR1 MNHNS and CDR2 SASEGT. This CDR3 spans 14 amino acids. CDR3 coding DNA: TGTGCCACCAGCGGAGGCGGGAACCAAGAGACCCAGTACTTC. Residues: CATSGGGNQETQYF.

The chain has TRBV5-6 and TRBJ2-7; tentative D call: TRBD1 (5 bases). This CDR3 region has 14 residues. The germline V gene encodes CDR1 SGHDT and CDR2 YYEEEE. V was clipped by 3 bases and J by 3 bases, with 13 bases between them. CDR3 protein: CASSSQVFHYEQYF. CDR3 DNA sequence: TGTGCCAGCAGCTCACAGGTGTTTCACTACGAGCAGTACTTC. The variable domain in full, with the rest retrieved from reference TRBV5-6 and TRBJ2-7, is DAGVTQSPTHLIKTRGQQVTLRCSPKSGHDTVSWYQQALGQGPQFIFQYYEEEERQRGNFPDRFSGHQFPNYSSELNVNALLLGDSALYLCASSSQVFHYEQYFGPGTRLTVT.

This clone has a single count. This rearrangement joins TRBV25-1 to TRBJ1-3; the D is unclear. Germline-derived CDR1 and CDR2 are MGHDK and SYGVNS. The CDR3 runs 16 residues. Trimming left V 6 bases short and J 4 bases short, with 19 bases between. DNA of the CDR3: TGTGCCAGCAGCTCATTTACGGGTACTGGGGGAAACACCATATATTTT. The encoded protein is CASSSFTGTGGNTIYF.

This sequence joins TRBV4-1 and TRBJ1-1, with unresolved D. The V and J ends lost 0 bases and 5 bases respectively, with 7 bases between them. Germline V gene lookup returns CDR1 MGHRA and CDR2 YSYEKL. This CDR3 spans 13 amino acids. This CDR3 reads CASSQDLRTEAFF. CDR3 coding DNA: TGCGCCAGCAGCCAAGATCTACGGACTGAAGCTTTCTTT.

This chain uses TRBV4-1 with TRBJ1-6; 10 bases match TRBD1. With V trimmed by 1 base and J by 9 bases, 3 bases remained unmatched. This CDR3 is built from 15 residues. CDR1 is MGHRA, CDR2 YSYEKL, per germline. This chain's CDR3 is CASSQAGTGVSPLHF. CDR3 nucleotide sequence: TGCGCCAGCAGCCAAGCCGGGACAGGGGTTTCACCCCTCCACTTT.

The V call is TRBV6-1, the J call TRBJ2-7; TRBD2 matches 8 bases. V was clipped by 5 bases and J by 10 bases; unmatched bases: 4. The CDR3 spans 11 residues. CDR1 and CDR2 (germline): MNHNS, SASEGT. CDR3 protein: CASSPGGVQYF. CDR3 in DNA: TGTGCCAGCAGTCCCGGGGGGGTACAGTACTTC.

The CDR3: CASSVGGQGYEQYF. DNA of the CDR3: TGTGCCAGCAGCGTAGGTGGACAGGGGTACGAGCAGTACTTC. The V gene is TRBV9, the J gene TRBJ2-7; TRBD1 matches at 9 bases. There are 14 residues in the CDR3. After removal of 0 bases from V and 4 bases from J, the junction contained 2 bases not matched to a gene. Per germline, CDR1 SGDLS and CDR2 YYNGEE. Filled out from reference TRBV9 and TRBJ2-7, the complete variable domain reads DSGVTQTPKHLITATGQRVTLRCSPRSGDLSVYWYQQSLDQGLQFLIQYYNGEERAKGNILERFSAQQFPDLHSELNLSSLELGDSALYFCASSVGGQGYEQYFGPGTRLTVT.

The chain recombines TRBV27 with TRBJ1-4, with 7 positions matching TRBD1. This CDR3 is built from 12 residues. Germline trimming cut 5 bases from V and 10 bases from J; bases unmatched to any gene: 4. From germline, CDR1 is MNHEY and CDR2 SMNVEV (reference sequence). The CDR3 spells CASSGDRLKLFF. The CDR3 bases are TGTGCCAGCAGTGGGGACAGACTAAAACTGTTTTTT. Full variable domain (rest looked up from reference TRBV27 and TRBJ1-4): EAQVTQNPRYLITVTGKKLTVTCSQNMNHEYMSWYRQDPGLGLRQIYYSMNVEVTDKGDVPEGYKVSRKEKRNFPLILESPSPNQTSLYFCASSGDRLKLFFGSGTQLSVL.

The J gene is TRBJ1-1, the V gene TRBV7-2; D remains unclear. The V gene lost 0 bases and the J gene lost 1 base, with 9 bases spanning the gap. The CDR3 is 15 residues long. Looked up from germline, CDR1 is SGHTA and CDR2 is FQGNSA. CDR3 residues: CASSLAGNTNTEAFF. The CDR3 DNA reads TGTGCCAGCAGCTTAGCGGGCAACACGAACACTGAAGCTTTCTTT.